This T cell receptor (beta chain) derives from a study of cytomegalovirus exposure and HLA in healthy donors. 13 Jbeta primers and 60 Vbeta primers were used for the PCR. Using immunoSEQ multiplex PCR, the repertoire was profiled, and TCRdb retains in-frame clones only, with some absent. Altogether fewer than 200,000 clones are present, roughly four fifths being singletons, with the ten largest covering approximately 1.5%. Germline CDR1 is SGHRS and CDR2 is YFSETQ. Trimming at V came to 4 bases and at J to 2 bases, leaving 4 bases not matched to a gene. CDR3 size: 14 residues. The sequencing sample was made of PBMCs. This chain connects TRBV5-1 to TRBJ2-3; 7 bases line up with TRBD1. The sequence came from a woman aged 18 to 35 in good health and CMV-seronegative. CDR3 in amino acids: CASSIGGYTDTQYF. Here the CDR3 DNA reads TGCGCCAGCAGCATAGGGGGCTACACAGATACGCAGTATTTT.